Sequencing of this TCR beta chain was carried out in a study of radiotherapy plus CTLA-4 blockade in lung cancer. Study background: An objective response was seen in roughly a sixth of patients, and disease control in around 33%.

This CDR3 is 14 amino acids long. Per germline, CDR1 SNHLY and CDR2 FYNNEI. V dropped 6 bases and J dropped 5 bases, with 11 bases sitting between them. Lung cancer patients with chemo-refractory metastatic non-small-cell disease were given focal radiation plus CTLA-4 blockade with ipilimumab. Whole-study results and caveats: Once radiotherapy plus ipilimumab had been given, TCR clones derived from tumor expanded in blood. The best predictor of response was reported to be early blood T cell clone dynamics, with interferon-beta.

Worth noting for this clone: The antigen remains unidentified.

The data were produced by immunoSEQ multiplex PCR, yet TCRdb's version contains in-frame clones alone and is incomplete. The sample gives roughly 53,000 clones, approximately 79% of which show up once; under 3.5% is in the top ten. V usage is TRBV2 and J usage is TRBJ1-6, with a weak D call TRBD1 (6 bases). The receptor was derived from a human donor with non-small cell lung cancer who had a partial response to radiotherapy plus ipilimumab. Sequenced material: peripheral blood, taken from a patient treated with radiotherapy plus ipilimumab. CDR3 nucleotides: TGTGCCAGCAGAACAGCAGGGGATAATTCACCCCTCCACTTT. This codes for CASRTAGDNSPLHF.